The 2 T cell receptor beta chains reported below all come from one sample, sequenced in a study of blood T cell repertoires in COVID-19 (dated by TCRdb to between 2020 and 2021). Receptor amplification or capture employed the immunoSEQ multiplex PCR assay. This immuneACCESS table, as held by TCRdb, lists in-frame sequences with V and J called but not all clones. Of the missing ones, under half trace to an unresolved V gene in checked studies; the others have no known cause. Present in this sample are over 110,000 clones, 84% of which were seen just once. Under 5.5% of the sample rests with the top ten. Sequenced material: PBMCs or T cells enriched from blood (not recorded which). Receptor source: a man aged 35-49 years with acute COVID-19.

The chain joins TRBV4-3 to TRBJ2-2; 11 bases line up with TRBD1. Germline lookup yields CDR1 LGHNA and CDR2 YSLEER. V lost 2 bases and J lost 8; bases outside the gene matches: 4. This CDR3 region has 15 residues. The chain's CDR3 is CASSQPGQGAGELFF. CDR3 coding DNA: TGCGCCAGCAGCCAACCCGGACAGGGGGCGGGGGAGCTGTTTTTT.

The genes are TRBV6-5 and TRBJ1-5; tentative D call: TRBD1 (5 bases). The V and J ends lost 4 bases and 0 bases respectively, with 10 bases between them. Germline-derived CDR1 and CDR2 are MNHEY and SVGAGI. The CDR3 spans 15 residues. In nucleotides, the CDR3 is TGTGCCAGCAGTTCGACAGCGTATAGCAATCAGCCCCAGCATTTT. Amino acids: CASSSTAYSNQPQHF.